These T cell receptor beta chains were read from a single sample in a study of T cells after yellow fever vaccination. MiXCR was run by TCRdb on the 5' RACE reads, yielding one entry per CDR3 protein. This table has 300,000 to 400,000 distinct CDR3 sequences, about an eighth appearing once. This specimen consisted of CD4+ T cells sorted from PBMCs, obtained 15 days after the yellow fever booster vaccination. The receptors originated from a man younger than 30 who received the YFV17D yellow fever vaccine. CDR3s include the opening cysteine and the closing phenylalanine or tryptophan. D genes are given only for firm matches. Size is stated for part of the rows, as once, few or many counts, or as a class when the clone is expanded.

J gene | clone size | D gene | V gene | CDR3 DNA | CDR3 protein
TRBJ1-2 | . | TRBD1 | TRBV18 | TGTGCCAGCTCGGCGGACAGGGGGCGACTTGGCTACACCTTC | CASSADRGRLGYTF
TRBJ1-1 | many | . | TRBV18 | TGTGCCAGCTCACCCCCATGGGGGCAGAACACTGAAGCTTTCTTT | CASSPPWGQNTEAFF
TRBJ2-3 | . | . | TRBV18 | TGTGCCAGCTCACCCTCCGCAGCTAGCACAGATACGCAGTATTTT | CASSPSAASTDTQYF
TRBJ2-6 | few | . | TRBV15 | TGTGCCACCAGCAGCAGGGACCCTGGGGCCAACGTCCTGACTTTC | CATSSRDPGANVLTF
TRBJ2-1 | few | TRBD1 | TRBV19 | TGTGCCAGTAGTTCGACAGACAGGGTAAATGAGCAGTTCTTC | CASSSTDRVNEQFF
TRBJ2-7 | few | TRBD2 | TRBV20-1 | TGCAGTGCTAGCCCAGGGAGGGGCTCCTACGAGCAGTACTTC | CSASPGRGSYEQYF
TRBJ2-4 | few | . | TRBV6-5 | TGTGCCAGCAGTTACTCCTACGAGAGGGCCAAAAACATTCAGTACTTC | CASSYSYERAKNIQYF
TRBJ1-2 | . | TRBD1 | TRBV7-9 | TGTGCCAGCAGCTCCCGGGACAGGGAGAATGGCTACACCTTC | CASSSRDRENGYTF
TRBJ2-3 | many | TRBD2 | TRBV7-8 | TGTGCCAGCAGCCCCAGCGGGGGGGCCATGGGTACGCAGTATTTT | CASSPSGGAMGTQYF
TRBJ2-2 | . | . | TRBV6-5 | TGTGCCAGCAGTTACTGGGGACGACCGAACACCGGGGAGCTGTTTTTT | CASSYWGRPNTGELFF
TRBJ1-4 | . | . | TRBV18 | TGTGCCAGCTCGCTCTCGCCCGGGACGGGCTTAGTTAAACTGTTTTTT | CASSLSPGTGLVKLFF
TRBJ2-5 | . | . | TRBV18 | TGTGCCAGCTCACTCGGGCACAAAGAGACCCAGTACTTC | CASSLGHKETQYF
TRBJ1-1 | few | . | TRBV5-1 | TGCGCCAGCAGCGGGTCGGGTGCCACTGAAGCTTTCTTT | CASSGSGATEAFF
TRBJ1-5 | few | . | TRBV19 | TGTGCCAGTAGTGGGAGCGGGGGGCGTCAGCCCCAGCATTTT | CASSGSGGRQPQHF
TRBJ1-2 | few | TRBD1 | TRBV20-1 | TGCAGTTCCCGGGACAGGGGGCTAGGCTACACCTTC | CSSRDRGLGYTF
TRBJ1-1 | . | . | TRBV20-1 | TGCAGTGCTAGGGGGGGGCGAGACACTGAAGCTTTCTTT | CSARGGRDTEAFF
TRBJ1-2 | . | . | TRBV5-1 | TGCGCCAGCAGCCCTGATCCCCAGGGTGGTGGCTACACCTTC | CASSPDPQGGGYTF
TRBJ1-5 | many | . | TRBV6-6 | TGTGCCAGCAGACAGGTTCTCGGTTCTTGGCAGCCCCAGCATTTT | CASRQVLGSWQPQHF
TRBJ1-5 | . | TRBD1 | TRBV5-1 | TGCGCCAGCAGCTTGGGGACAGGGGATCAGCCCCAGCATTTT | CASSLGTGDQPQHF
TRBJ1-5 | . | TRBD1 | TRBV18 | TGTGCCAGCTCCTCGGACAGGGAACAGCCCCAGCATTTT | CASSSDREQPQHF
TRBJ2-7 | . | TRBD1 | TRBV20-1 | TGCAGTGTAGTCAGGGGGACCTACGAGCAGTACTTC | CSVVRGTYEQYF
TRBJ1-5 | . | . | TRBV20-1 | TGCAGTGCTAGACAGGGATGGGGCAATCAGCCCCAGCATTTT | CSARQGWGNQPQHF
TRBJ1-5 | . | . | TRBV2 | TGTGCCAGCAGTGCGGAAGGGGGAGGCAATCAGCCCCAGCATTTT | CASSAEGGGNQPQHF
TRBJ2-3 | few | TRBD2 | TRBV20-1 | TGCAGTGCTAGCGGGGGGGCCGGAAAGGGGTTAGATACGCAGTATTTT | CSASGGAGKGLDTQYF
TRBJ1-1 | . | . | TRBV29-1 | TGCAGCGTTGAAGGAGGGTACACTGAAGCTTTCTTT | CSVEGGYTEAFF
TRBJ2-7 | . | . | TRBV3-1 | TGTGCCAGCAGCCGGAGTATAGGGGACGTTCGAGCCTACGAGCAGTACTTC | CASSRSIGDVRAYEQYF
TRBJ1-1 | few | TRBD1 | TRBV20-1 | TGCAGTGCTGGACAGGGACGGGACACTGAAGCTTTCTTT | CSAGQGRDTEAFF
TRBJ1-2 | many | . | TRBV10-2 | TGCGCCAGCAGTGAGTCATGGCCCACCGGGGGCTACACCTTC | CASSESWPTGGYTF
TRBJ1-2 | . | . | TRBV7-2 | TGTGCCAGCAGCCAGCGGGCAACTAGCTATGGCTACACCTTC | CASSQRATSYGYTF
TRBJ2-5 | many | TRBD2 | TRBV30 | TGTGCCTGGAGTGGGGGACTAGAAGAGACCCAGTACTTC | CAWSGGLEETQYF